This TCR beta chain was sequenced for a study of blood T cell repertoires in COVID-19 (dated by TCRdb to about 2020). About the full investigation: Samples covering the acute and convalescent phases of COVID-19 were provided by collaborators in the United States, Italy and Spain. The prospective study material was composed of cDNA or gDNA derived from T cells, B-cell-depleted T cells, or PBMCs. Deeply sampled blood TCRbeta repertoires from subjects exposed to, actively infected with, or recovered from COVID-19 were included in the dataset. The repertoires were released in a freely available public database intended as a resource for research on the immune response to SARS-CoV-2. Samples were obtained from the ongoing ImmuneRACE study (first 160 participants) and from approximately 1,200 subjects provided by 6 global collaborators. A de-identified subject ID, COVID-19 status, age in years and sex were almost always included in the sample metadata. HLA class I and class II types, where available, came from metadata supplied by the sample provider rather than from assay-based typing. The study at large found these results: How much clinical and demographic metadata was included differed by source and by participant, and the metadata was provided uncurated.

Notes on this clone: Its binding antigen is unknown. No base-level quality is on record; no much larger clone is a single base apart.

Participants in the prospective study were enrolled through a virtual design, were aged roughly 18 to 90 years, and lived in fewer than 30 United States geographic areas. In the prospective study, cohorts were assigned on the basis of participant-reported clinical history obtained from a screening survey and a study questionnaire. ImmuneRACE Cohort 3 recovered participants were defined by two consecutive negative NP/OP PCR tests, healthcare professional clearance, or symptom resolution. In the prospective study, mobile phlebotomists collected whole blood, serum and a nasopharyngeal or oropharyngeal swab from each participant. Participants in the prospective study had the option to provide additional blood draws and questionnaires over a roughly two-month period. Before DNA extraction, blood samples from the prospective study were shipped at room temperature or frozen. The immunoSEQ Assay, a bias-controlled multiplex PCR, was used to amplify TCRbeta CDR3 regions from genomic DNA. For the original study's pipeline: Nucleated cell counts per sample were estimated from amplification of reference gene primers within the assay. To quantify the absolute abundance of each unique TCRbeta CDR3 rearrangement, sequence reads were collapsed and filtered. For each sample, productive Simpson clonality was calculated by taking the square root of Simpson's diversity index across productive rearrangements. TCRdb obtained this table from immuneACCESS and retained in-frame rearrangements with V and J assigned. These tables miss some clones; where compared with another copy, unresolved V genes account for less than half of the shortfall, and the remainder is unexplained. V and J calls and clone size follow that table, whereas D and trimming were derived from the DNA. The sample table contains around 310,000 clones; only one count was recorded for roughly nine tenths of them. Less than 9.5% of the sample lies in the top ten.

Reading the germline V gene gives CDR1 MNHEY and CDR2 SVGAGI. V loses 2 bases of germline sequence and J loses 2 bases, and the interval between the two ends is 9 bases. The CDR3 numbers 14 residues from cysteine through phenylalanine. Just the 42-base CDR3 DNA is kept, in frame starting at base 1. The chain links TRBV6-5 with TRBJ1-2; a tentative D match to TRBD1 spans 5 bases. The specimen sequenced was PBMCs or T cells enriched from blood (not recorded which). The TCR was taken from a woman aged 25 to 45 who had recovered from COVID-19. The nucleotides read TGTGCCAGCAGTTACAGCGGGGACAACTATGGCTACACCTTC. Its protein product is CASSYSGDNYGYTF.